This T cell receptor beta chain is from a study of blood T cell repertoires in COVID-19. For the study at large: Acute-phase and convalescent COVID-19 samples originated in the United States, Italy and Spain. PBMCs, B-cell-depleted T cells, or T cells were the source of the cDNA or gDNA that made up the material.

Within 2 weeks before study entry, exposed participants met a COVID-19 case. TCRdb's copy holds only in-frame clones and misses some; the assay was immunoSEQ multiplex PCR. The data contain 200,000 to 250,000 clones, over 80% of them singletons. Deletions cut 2 bases from V and 0 bases from J, with 10 bases between. CDR3 length equals 16 residues. Germline CDR1 LNHNV, CDR2 YYDKDF (reference sequence). The chain is built from TRBV15 and TRBJ2-2, with D possibly TRBD1 on 5 matching bases. The sequence derives from a woman in her twenties or thirties who had been exposed to COVID-19. The source material was PBMCs or T cells enriched from blood (not recorded which). CDR3 bases: TGTGCCACCAGCAGACCAGGGCTACCGAACACCGGGGAGCTGTTTTTT. It yields the protein CATSRPGLPNTGELFF.